The clone carrying this TCR beta chain occurred many times. TCRdb reanalysed the RT-PCR reads using MiXCR and keeps one entry per CDR3 protein. This table holds under 550,000 distinct CDR3 sequences, around 7.9% found once. Trimming left V 6 bases short and J 3 bases short, with 15 bases between. The CDR3 sequence is 14 residues long. The germline V gene has CDR1 DFQATT and CDR2 SNEGSKA (reference sequence). The data belong to a study of response to subunit inactivated influenza vaccine. V usage is TRBV20-1 and J usage is TRBJ1-5; D perhaps matches TRBD1 (6 bases). The sample here was PBMCs from blood, taken around 25 months after vaccination. The sequence derives from a man between 50 and 70 years old who received an inactivated influenza vaccine. CDR3 sequence reads: CSAESGEYNQPQHF. The CDR3 DNA reads TGCAGTGCCGAGTCAGGGGAATACAATCAGCCCCAGCATTTT.